The source of this TCR beta chain is a study of CD8 T cells in ankylosing spondylitis (dated by TCRdb to the late 2010s). The study in broad terms: The study set out to find disease-linked TCR variants by profiling T cell receptor beta repertoires in ankylosing spondylitis patients and healthy donors. The full study cohort was made up of 25 ankylosing spondylitis patients and roughly 98 healthy donors. Peripheral blood was sampled, and synovial fluid was also collected from ankylosing spondylitis patients. General findings and caveats noted by the study authors: Some TCR beta motif variants had previously been reported in synovial fluid and blood of reactive arthritis patients, which suggested common disease-initiation mechanisms. A TCR beta motif made up of several highly homologous amino acid variants appeared to be characteristic of blood from ankylosing spondylitis patients. The disease-linked clones showed a CD8+ phenotype and occurred at relatively low frequencies in peripheral blood. The disease-linked clones were reported to be significantly enriched in matched synovial fluid samples from ankylosing spondylitis patients.

CDR1 and CDR2 were assigned from the germline V gene as MDHEN and SYDVKM. The CDR3 has 15 amino acids, counting the end cysteine and phenylalanine. The retained sequence is limited to the CDR3, 45 bases, with the frame set at the first base. The V and J ends are trimmed by 5 bases and 3 bases, leaving 13 bases between them. About this clonotype: This receptor's antigen is unknown. The sample holds no much larger clone one base away, and base qualities are not on file.

The sample was run on an Illumina HiSeq 2500. TCR beta libraries were prepared by quantitative 5'-RACE with molecular barcodes. For the original study's pipeline: To identify disease-linked TCR variants, a new computational method was used, one built on a probabilistic model of VDJ rearrangement. TCRdb reprocessed the public reads (quality trimming at Q25 with fastp, clone calling with MiXCR) and kept in-frame beta chains. Rows are unified per CDR3 protein, each entry keeping the most common DNA and genes. Here the V and J calls rest on TCRdb's processing, not on the authors' analysis. The sample table shows 350,000 or so distinct CDR3 sequences, and around 10% are seen once. The ten largest clones take up roughly 9.5% of the sample.

The sequence was obtained from a female donor with ankylosing spondylitis or in good health (not recorded which). The sequencing sample was made of blood, either unsorted or a sorted T cell fraction (not recorded which). Recombination linked TRBV28 to TRBJ1-4; a confident D gene designation cannot be given. The CDR3 has the sequence CASSAPRLANEKLFF. The nucleotides are TGTGCCAGCAGTGCCCCTCGGCTTGCTAATGAAAAACTGTTTTTT.